A single T cell receptor beta chain is shown here with its context. No antigen is known for it. No qualities accompany the bases; no much larger clone lies one base away. CDR1 and CDR2 were assigned from the germline V gene as MNHEY and SVGAGI. From the cysteine up to the phenylalanine, the CDR3 has a length of 14 residues. Of the read, only the CDR3 DNA is kept; its 42 bases are in frame from base 1. Trimmed from V: 6 bases; trimmed from J: 5 bases; junction bases lacking a gene match: 4. TCRbeta CDR3 regions were amplified from genomic DNA using the immunoSEQ Assay, a bias-controlled multiplex PCR. The original pipeline was this. Within the assay, amplification of reference gene primers was used to estimate how many nucleated cells each sample contained. To quantify the absolute abundance of each unique TCRbeta CDR3 rearrangement, sequence reads were collapsed and filtered. For each sample, productive Simpson clonality was calculated as the square root of Simpson's diversity index across productive rearrangements. Drawn from immuneACCESS, this table holds only the in-frame rearrangements with V and J called that TCRdb kept. Clones are partly lost; checked studies trace under half to an unresolved V gene and leave the rest unexplained. That table gives V, J and clone size, and the DNA gave D and trimming. This sample has approximately 150,000 clones in its table, and around nine tenths of those were observed once. The ten most abundant clones make up under 2% of the sample.

Whole blood was collected in K2EDTA tubes by collaborating institutions according to the institutions' own protocols. Collaborator samples were shipped for TCRbeta analysis as frozen whole blood, isolated PBMCs, or DNA extracted from either sample type. This specimen comes from a study of blood T cell repertoires in COVID-19 (dated by TCRdb to 2020 to 2022). In terms of the full investigation: Samples from collaborators originated in the United States, Italy and Spain and spanned both the acute and convalescent phases of COVID-19. The repertoires were released in a freely available public database meant as a resource for research on the immune response to SARS-CoV-2. The material from the prospective study consisted of cDNA or gDNA derived from T cells, B-cell-depleted T cells, or PBMCs. Samples were obtained from the ongoing ImmuneRACE study (first 160 participants) and from some 1,200 subjects provided by 6 global collaborators. Subjects who had been exposed to COVID-19, were actively infected with it, or had recovered from it provided the deeply sampled blood TCRbeta repertoires that made up the dataset. Nearly every sample came with metadata listing a de-identified subject ID, COVID-19 status, age in years and sex. Where HLA class I and class II types were available, the types were taken from metadata supplied by the sample provider, not from assay-based typing.

The study at large found these results: How much clinical and demographic metadata was included differed by source and by participant, and the metadata was provided uncurated.

Sequencing was performed on peripheral blood. The origin of this receptor is a human donor in a cohort sampled during active COVID-19. The V gene is TRBV6-5 and the J gene is TRBJ2-2; TRBD1 matches 9 bases in the middle. CDR3 sequence: CASRETGGTGELFF. At the DNA level, the sequence is TGTGCCAGCAGGGAGACAGGGGGAACCGGGGAGCTGTTTTTT.